This TCR beta chain was recorded in a study of CD8+ T cells in alopecia areata. Study details: The study gave tofacitinib for 6 to 18 months, then 6 months off drug. Overall study findings and caveats: An increase in clonality over normal scalp was evident in lesional scalp, especially alopecia totalis/universalis.

RNA extraction was followed by reverse transcription into cDNA, which acted as the sequencing template. Libraries were prepared by immunoSEQ multiplex PCR; TCRdb keeps only in-frame clonotypes and omits some of them. The table lists more than 200,000 clones, about two thirds of them singletons, with approximately 1.2% in the top ten. In the case of this clone: The antigen remains unidentified.

V lost 6 bases, J lost 4 bases, and 12 bases lay in between. This CDR3 comprises 12 residues. Germline V gives CDR1 SQVTM, CDR2 ANQGSEA. The genes are TRBV29-1 and TRBJ1-1; TRBD1 is a possible D gene (5 bases). The receptor comes from a human donor with alopecia areata. Here the sequenced sample was CD4+ T cells sorted from blood, taken at week 0. CDR3 protein: CSVGGTLTEAFF. The CDR3 DNA follows: TGCAGCGTCGGGGGGACTCTCACTGAAGCTTTCTTT.